Below are 24 T cell receptor beta chains sequenced from a single sample in a study of T-cell reconstitution after alpha-beta-depleted transplantation in children. Preparation of the TCRbeta library was carried out with unique molecular identifiers. One entry per CDR3 protein, called by TCRdb with MiXCR from the PCR reads. Among hundreds of thousands of distinct CDR3 sequences listed, roughly 7.7% were seen once. The sequencing used PBMCs, mostly from graft donor cells, collected 180 days after TCRalphabeta/CD19-depleted stem cell transplant. These receptors were collected from a male patient between 10 and 17 years old who had a stem cell transplant for acute lymphoblastic leukemia, so the T cells may come from the graft donor.

This clonotype was seen at least ten times. This chain connects TRBV4-3 to TRBJ2-2; 8 bases are a match to TRBD2. Germline V gives CDR1 LGHNA, CDR2 YSLEER. The ends lost 2 bases at V and 1 base at J; junction bases unmatched: 6. CDR3 length: 17 amino acids. CDR3 loop: CASSQLPAGVNTGELFF. Here the CDR3 DNA reads TGCGCCAGCAGCCAACTCCCAGCGGGGGTGAACACCGGGGAGCTGTTTTTT.

On this clonotype itself: Being one base from a much bigger clone, this may be a read error. The chain joins TRBV7-6 to TRBJ2-1, with a possible D match to TRBD2 (6 bases). V lost 5 bases and J lost 2, with 13 bases in between. Germline CDR1 and CDR2: SGHVS and FNYEAQ. The CDR3 runs to 15 residues. CDR3 in DNA: TGTGCCAGCAGCCGGGAGTGGGTGACCTACAATGAGCAGTTCTTC. Amino acid sequence: CASSREWVTYNEQFF.

This clonotype was counted at least ten times. V is TRBV3-1 and J is TRBJ2-1; D gene ambiguous. CDR1 LGHDT and CDR2 YNNKEL come from the germline V gene (reference sequence). The V end was cut by 2 bases, the J end by 9 bases, with 8 bases between. This CDR3 spans 12 amino acids. CDR3 residues: CASSQPRGEQFF. CDR3 DNA sequence: TGTGCCAGCAGCCAACCACGTGGTGAGCAGTTCTTC.

This clonotype was detected ten times or more. The rearrangement joins TRBV6-5 to TRBJ1-6; D remains unclear. The CDR3 length is 14 residues. CDR1 is MNHEY and CDR2 is SVGAGI in the germline V gene. The germline V and J ends were trimmed by 1 base and 7 bases, with 8 bases remaining between them. The CDR3 is CASSYFGLNSPLHF. The CDR3 coding sequence is TGTGCCAGCAGTTACTTCGGCCTGAATTCACCCCTCCACTTT.

The V and J genes are TRBV7-9 and TRBJ2-3; no reliable D call. This CDR3 region has 12 residues. Germline V CDR1 and CDR2: SEHNR, FQNEAQ (reference sequence). V was shortened by 4 bases and J by 6 bases, with 8 bases between the two germline ends. The CDR3 DNA sequence: TGTGCCAGCAGCTCCCTCGTTGATACGCAGTATTTT. Protein sequence: CASSSLVDTQYF.

This clonotype was counted ten times or more. The rearrangement links TRBV12-3 or TRBV12-4 to TRBJ2-4, with 7 bases aligning to TRBD2. CDR3 length: 16 residues. With 3 bases clipped from V and 3 bases from J, the junction kept 8 bases outside the gene matches. CDR3 DNA sequence: TGTGCCAGCAGTTTTGCGCGGGAGAAATACAAAAACATTCAGTACTTC. This gives the protein CASSFAREKYKNIQYF.

This clonotype was picked up many times. CDR3 DNA: TGCAGTGCTAGCTCAGGAGATGAGACCCAGTACTTC. It translates to CSASSGDETQYF. The V gene is TRBV20-1, the J gene TRBJ2-5; D remains unclear. Germline V CDR1 and CDR2: DFQATT, SNEGSKA (reference sequence). V dropped 3 bases and J dropped 5 bases, with 10 bases sitting between them. The CDR3 has 12 residues.

This clonotype was seen repeatedly, ten times or more. The chain carries TRBV27 and TRBJ2-2; a possible D gene is TRBD1 (6 bases). The CDR3 runs 14 residues. V was pared by 4 bases and J by 4 bases, with 10 bases between. The germline V gene encodes CDR1 MNHEY and CDR2 SMNVEV (reference sequence). The CDR3 region is CASSYWGPTGELFF. The CDR3 nucleotides read TGTGCCAGCAGTTACTGGGGGCCCACCGGGGAGCTGTTTTTT.

This clonotype was counted ten times or more. J is TRBJ2-6 and V is TRBV11-3; D is undetermined. Germline loops: CDR1 SGHNT, CDR2 YENEEA. The CDR3 length is 18 residues. V was trimmed by 1 base and J by 0 bases, leaving 13 bases between them. The CDR3 nucleotides read TGTGCCAGCAGCTTAGTTTCCCGCCTTATCTCTGGGGCCAACGTCCTGACTTTC. It codes for CASSLVSRLISGANVLTF.

This clonotype was seen repeatedly, ten times or more. The chain couples TRBV3-1 to TRBJ2-2; D gene uncertain. The CDR3 has 15 amino acids. V shed 1 base and J shed 1 base, with 7 bases lying between them. Per the germline V gene, CDR1 is LGHDT and CDR2 is YNNKEL (reference sequence). The CDR3 DNA reads as TGTGCCAGCAGCCAAGTCGGCAAGAACACCGGGGAGCTGTTTTTT. Its protein is CASSQVGKNTGELFF.

The rearrangement joins TRBV6-4 to TRBJ2-4, with TRBD2 matching over 14 bases. Trimming cost V 4 bases and J 9 bases; bases outside gene matches: 11. CDR1 and CDR2 (germline): MRHNA, SNTAGT. The CDR3 has 17 amino acids. The CDR3 loop reads CASSVPGLAGARGIQYF. DNA for the CDR3: TGTGCCAGCAGTGTCCCGGGACTAGCGGGGGCCAGGGGCATTCAGTACTTC.

This clonotype was observed many times. The chain combines TRBV6-2 or TRBV6-3 with TRBJ2-7, with D perhaps given as TRBD1 or TRBD2 (6 bases each). The CDR3 loop spans 12 amino acids. Trimming removed 7 bases at V and 3 bases at J, with 10 bases between. Germline V CDR1 and CDR2: MNHEY, SVGEGT. The CDR3 nucleotides are TGTGCCAGCAAACAGGGAGGCTACGAGCAGTACTTC. Its protein product is CASKQGGYEQYF.

This clonotype was recorded many times. The gene calls are TRBV19 and TRBJ1-5; 7 bases agree with TRBD1. J gave up 0 bases and V 7 bases, and 12 bases lay outside the gene matches. Germline V gene lookup returns CDR1 LNHDA and CDR2 SQIVND (reference sequence). The CDR3 extends over 17 amino acids. CDR3 nucleotides: TGTGCCAGTAAAATGCCAGGGGGAACAAATAGCAATCAGCCCCAGCATTTT. Translating it yields CASKMPGGTNSNQPQHF.

In its sample, this clonotype was seen once. This may stem from a read error, because a much larger clone lies one nucleotide away. This chain connects TRBV3-1 to TRBJ2-3, with 11 bases matching TRBD2. Germline CDR1 is LGHDT and CDR2 is YNNKEL (reference sequence). The CDR3 is 14 residues long. The CDR3, as DNA: TGTGCCAGCAGCCAGGGACTAGCGGTGGATACGCTGTATTTT. Amino acid sequence: CASSQGLAVDTLYF.

This clonotype was counted many times. The chain uses TRBV29-1 and TRBJ2-5; TRBD2 matches at 10 bases. This CDR3 comprises 11 residues. J gave up 13 bases and V 5 bases, and 7 bases lay outside the gene matches. The V gene's germline CDR1 is SQVTM and CDR2 ANQGSEA. DNA for the CDR3: TGCAGCGTTCAAAGCCTAGCGGGAGTGTACTTC. It codes for CSVQSLAGVYF.

This clonotype came up many times. This chain links TRBV12-3 or TRBV12-4 with TRBJ1-5, with D possibly TRBD1 on 6 matching bases. V lost 9 bases to trimming and J lost 7 bases, with 22 bases between them. This CDR3 comprises 15 residues. The CDR3 region is CASRAGAGGGQPQHF. In DNA, the CDR3 is TGTGCCAGTCGTGCAGGGGCAGGAGGGGGACAGCCCCAGCATTTT.

This clonotype was seen many times. This sequence joins TRBV6-5 and TRBJ2-7; no clear D. Germline V CDR1 and CDR2: MNHEY, SVGAGI. V lost 0 bases to trimming and J lost 3 bases, with 9 bases between them. There are 14 residues in the CDR3. The CDR3 region is CASSYSSLFYEQYF. Here the CDR3 DNA reads TGTGCCAGCAGTTACTCTAGTCTATTCTACGAGCAGTACTTC.

This clonotype occurred many times. This rearrangement joins TRBV9 to TRBJ2-7; 10 positions match TRBD1. From germline, CDR1 is SGDLS and CDR2 YYNGEE. The CDR3 spans 15 residues. The J segment lost 5 bases and the V segment lost 4 bases, leaving 9 bases of the junction unmatched. The chain's CDR3 is CASSLYDRGQDEQYF. The CDR3 DNA follows: TGTGCCAGCAGCCTCTACGACAGGGGGCAAGACGAGCAGTACTTC.

Many counts were recorded for this clonotype. The genes are TRBV20-1 and TRBJ2-2; 8 bases line up with TRBD2. CDR1 and CDR2 (germline): DFQATT, SNEGSKA (reference sequence). The CDR3 length is 16 residues. The V and J ends lost 0 bases and 4 bases, in that order; junction bases with no gene match: 7. Written as DNA, the CDR3 is TGCAGTGCTAGAGATCCAGCGGGAGCGAGCACCGGGGAGCTGTTTTTT. Translated, it gives CSARDPAGASTGELFF.

This clonotype was detected many times. J is TRBJ1-1 and V is TRBV6-5; 9 bases line up with TRBD1. The V and J ends lost 2 bases and 3 bases, in that order; junction bases with no gene match: 13. The CDR3 totals 18 residues. Germline CDR1 is MNHEY and CDR2 is SVGAGI. The CDR3: CASSYLIQGARGDTEAFF. As DNA, the CDR3 is TGTGCCAGCAGTTACCTTATACAGGGGGCGAGGGGGGACACTGAAGCTTTCTTT.

This clonotype was detected many times. The chain is built from TRBV18 and TRBJ1-2, with D unresolved. The V and J ends lost 4 bases and 6 bases respectively, with 12 bases between them. The CDR3 has 13 residues. Germline loops: CDR1 KGHSH, CDR2 LQKENI. The CDR3 bases are TGTGCCAGCTCACAACGGTCCTCGGATGGCTACACCTTC. Residues: CASSQRSSDGYTF.

Notes on this clonotype: A much larger clone differs from this one at a single base, so this may be a read error. The rearrangement uses TRBV5-6 and TRBJ2-3; D uncertain. The CDR3 has 16 residues. Trimming stripped 2 bases from V and 0 bases from J, with 13 bases between. CDR1 is SGHDT and CDR2 is YYEEEE in the germline V gene. In nucleotides, the CDR3 is TGTGCCAGCAGCTTCTGGACGTATTCTAGCACAGATACGCAGTATTTT. Residues: CASSFWTYSSTDTQYF.

This clonotype was seen many times. J is TRBJ2-1 and V is TRBV29-1; D is possibly TRBD1 (6 bases). This CDR3 is built from 11 residues. The V end was cut by 7 bases, the J end by 14 bases, with 18 bases between. From germline, CDR1 is SQVTM and CDR2 ANQGSEA. In nucleotides, the CDR3 is TGCAGCGCCACCGCACAGGGTGTGAAGTTCTTC. Protein: CSATAQGVKFF.

This clonotype was seen repeatedly, ten times or more. This sequence joins TRBV3-1 and TRBJ2-7, with 10 positions matching TRBD2. The CDR3 is made up of 16 amino acids. CDR1 and CDR2 (germline): LGHDT, YNNKEL (reference sequence). V shed 2 bases and J 7 bases; nucleotides not matched to a gene: 11. CDR3 protein: CASSQKGAGGPGEQYF. CDR3 bases: TGTGCCAGCAGCCAAAAGGGAGCGGGAGGGCCGGGAGAGCAGTACTTC.